Each of the 31 T cell receptor beta chains below was sequenced from the same sample in a study of CD8+CD57+ T cells in acquired aplastic anemia. By flow cytometry, patients selected for sequencing had shown an expansion of CD8+CD57+ cells. Genomic DNA served as template for TCR beta VDJ and CDR3 profiling. TCRdb processed the reads anew with MiXCR; each CDR3 protein has one entry. Counted here are about 180,000 distinct CDR3 sequences, around half occurring once; the ten biggest clones make up about 1.7%. Source material: sorted CD4+, CD8+, or CD8+CD57+ T cells (not recorded which) from PBMCs. These receptors came from a human donor with aplastic anemia.

V gene TRBV7-6 combines with J gene TRBJ2-7, with 9 bases aligning to TRBD1. Germline loops: CDR1 SGHVS, CDR2 FNYEAQ. The CDR3 spans 15 residues. The junction had 4 bases not matched to a gene; V was cut back by 1 base and J by 3 bases. The CDR3 bases are TGTGCCAGCAGCTTAGATACAGGGGGCGTCTACGAGCAGTACTTC. Its translation: CASSLDTGGVYEQYF. Supplemented by reference TRBV7-6 and TRBJ2-7, the full variable domain reads GAGVSQSPRYKVTKRGQDVALRCDPISGHVSLYWYRQALGQGPEFLTYFNYEAQQDKSGLPNDRFSAERPEGSISTLTIQRTEQRDSAMYRCASSLDTGGVYEQYFGPGTRLTVT.

The table lists this clonotype with a count of one. The rearrangement uses TRBV6-4 and TRBJ1-2; D call uncertain. The germline V gene has CDR1 MRHNA and CDR2 SNTAGT. The CDR3 loop spans 13 amino acids. V gave up 9 bases and J gave up 1 base, with 12 bases separating them. The DNA of the CDR3 is TGTGCCAGGGGAAGGACGGATAACTATGGCTACACCTTC. Amino acid sequence: CARGRTDNYGYTF.

CDR3 loop: CASSQEVAGYNSPLHF. The CDR3 DNA is TGTGCCAGCAGCCAAGAAGTAGCCGGCTACAATTCACCCCTCCACTTT. The V and J genes are TRBV14 and TRBJ1-6; D unclear. Germline V gene lookup returns CDR1 SGHDN and CDR2 FVKESK. This CDR3 region has 16 residues. V was pared by 0 bases and J by 7 bases, with 13 bases between.

This chain joins TRBV10-3 and TRBJ2-3; 12 bases match TRBD2. With V trimmed by 10 bases and J by 4 bases, 9 bases remained unmatched. Germline values: CDR1 ENHRY, CDR2 SYGVKD. This CDR3 has 15 amino acids. The CDR3 region has the DNA TGTGCCACTTCGGCTAGCGGGAGGGCCGCAGATACGCAGTATTTT. Protein: CATSASGRAADTQYF.

The chain joins TRBV2 to TRBJ2-7; D may be TRBD1 (6 bases). Germline V gene data show CDR1 as SNHLY and CDR2 as FYNNEI. This CDR3 has 14 residues. With 7 bases removed from V and 0 bases from J, the gap between germline ends came to 13 bases. The CDR3: CASTRTDSSYEQYF. For the CDR3, the DNA is TGTGCCAGCACCCGGACAGATAGCTCCTACGAGCAGTACTTC. Full variable domain (remainder filled in from reference TRBV2 and TRBJ2-7): EPEVTQTPSHQVTQMGQEVILRCVPISNHLYFYWYRQILGQKVEFLVSFYNNEISEKSEIFDDQFSVERPDGSNFTLKIRSTKLEDSAMYFCASTRTDSSYEQYFGPGTRLTVT.

The chain carries TRBV10-3 and TRBJ1-2, with 8 bases identical to TRBD1. The germline CDR1 and CDR2 sequences are ENHRY and SYGVKD. The CDR3 extends over 13 amino acids. V trimming: 10 bases; J trimming: 5 bases; junction bases outside the gene matches: 9. The chain's CDR3 is CARPQGEPYGYTF. The CDR3 DNA sequence: TGTGCCAGACCACAGGGGGAACCTTATGGCTACACCTTC.

The chain combines TRBV2 with TRBJ2-2, with D perhaps matching TRBD2 (6 bases). CDR3 length equals 15 residues. Between the trimmed V and J ends, which lost 5 bases and 1 base, there was a span of 11 bases. Germline assignment: CDR1 SNHLY and CDR2 FYNNEI. The CDR3, as DNA: TGTGCCAGCAGTACCGGGAGACAGAACACCGGGGAGCTGTTTTTT. This encodes CASSTGRQNTGELFF. The variable domain in full, completed from reference TRBV2 and TRBJ2-2, reads EPEVTQTPSHQVTQMGQEVILRCVPISNHLYFYWYRQILGQKVEFLVSFYNNEISEKSEIFDDQFSVERPDGSNFTLKIRSTKLEDSAMYFCASSTGRQNTGELFFGEGSRLTVL.

A single count supports this clonotype. The chain's CDR3 is CASSQQGGYEQYF. As DNA, the CDR3 is TGTGCCAGCAGCCAACAGGGGGGCTACGAGCAGTACTTC. The rearrangement joins TRBV7-2 to TRBJ2-7, with 8 nucleotides matching TRBD1. The CDR3 is 13 amino acids. The ends lost 5 bases at V and 3 bases at J; junction bases unmatched: 3. The germline gives CDR1 SGHTA, CDR2 FQGNSA.

The chain links TRBV29-1 to TRBJ1-2, with TRBD1 matching over 9 bases. CDR1 and CDR2 (germline): SQVTM, ANQGSEA. V lost 4 bases and J lost 8; bases outside the gene matches: 14. This CDR3 spans 15 amino acids. CDR3 region: CSVGTLTGTGFGYTF. The CDR3 DNA sequence: TGCAGCGTTGGGACACTCACCGGGACAGGGTTCGGCTACACCTTC.

This clonotype was counted many times. At one end the junction does not follow the germline gene, possibly because of a read error. J is TRBJ2-1 and V is TRBV7-7; D not certain. The CDR3 is made up of 16 amino acids. Germline V gives CDR1 SSHAT, CDR2 FNYEAQ (reference sequence). The CDR3 DNA reads TGTGCTAGCAGCTTAGGTATGGGTAGGTCCTACAATGAGCAGTTCTTC. It specifies CASSLGMGRSYNEQFF.

V and J are TRBV10-3 and TRBJ2-5; 15 bases map to TRBD2. The ends lost 10 bases at V and 2 bases at J; junction bases unmatched: 8. Germline loops: CDR1 ENHRY, CDR2 SYGVKD. This CDR3 contains 16 residues. CDR3 loop: CASSMGLAGGQETQYF. In DNA form, the CDR3 reads TGTGCCAGCAGCATGGGACTAGCGGGAGGTCAAGAGACCCAGTACTTC.

This clonotype was detected only a few times. This chain uses TRBV3-1 with TRBJ1-1; TRBD1 matches at 8 bases. Trimming at V came to 5 bases and at J to 0 bases, leaving 2 bases not matched to a gene. CDR3 length equals 14 residues. The V gene's germline CDR1 is LGHDT and CDR2 YNNKEL (reference sequence). The CDR3 DNA is TGTGCCAGCAGCAAGGGACAGGTGAACACTGAAGCTTTCTTT. Its translation is CASSKGQVNTEAFF.

CDR3 in amino acids: CASSYTAGTGGILSNQPQHF. The CDR3 bases are TGTGCCAGCAGTTACACGGCCGGGACAGGGGGAATCCTAAGCAATCAGCCCCAGCATTTT. V usage is TRBV6-2 or TRBV6-3 and J usage is TRBJ1-5, with TRBD1 matching over 11 bases. The trim removed 2 bases at V and 1 base at J, leaving 13 bases unmatched. This CDR3 has 20 residues. Germline V gives CDR1 MNHEY, CDR2 SVGEGT.

This clonotype was recorded at least ten times. The chain carries TRBV5-1 and TRBJ2-3; 9 bases align to TRBD1. V lost 3 bases, J lost 2 bases, and 7 bases stayed unmatched. The CDR3 covers 16 residues. Germline assignment: CDR1 SGHRS and CDR2 YFSETQ. CDR3 DNA: TGCGCCAGCAGCTCGGACAGGGGCCTATCCACAGATACGCAGTATTTT. This gives the protein CASSSDRGLSTDTQYF.

This sequence joins TRBV2 and TRBJ1-1; D might be TRBD1 (6 bases). The CDR3 runs to 14 residues. Germline CDR1 SNHLY, CDR2 FYNNEI. Trimming removed 7 bases at V and 4 bases at J, with 16 bases between. CDR3 sequence reads: CASIEGGIFTEAFF. As DNA, the CDR3 is TGTGCCAGCATCGAGGGGGGTATCTTCACTGAAGCTTTCTTT.

This clonotype has ten or more counts. J is TRBJ1-6 and V is TRBV7-9, with D tentatively TRBD1 (5 bases). This CDR3 has 12 residues. The V and J ends lost 5 bases and 9 bases respectively, with 8 bases between them. CDR1 SEHNR and CDR2 FQNEAQ come from the germline V gene (reference sequence). CDR3 nucleotides: TGTGCCAGCAGCGACAGCTCTTCACCCCTCCACTTT. Protein: CASSDSSSPLHF.

V and J are TRBV20-1 and TRBJ1-5; 9 bases are shared with TRBD1. Looked up from germline, CDR1 is DFQATT and CDR2 is SNEGSKA (reference sequence). J gave up 4 bases and V 1 base, and 2 bases lay outside the gene matches. The CDR3 loop spans 14 amino acids. As DNA, the CDR3 is TGCAGTGCTAGAGGGGACAGGGAGAATCAGCCCCAGCATTTT. Protein sequence: CSARGDRENQPQHF.

The chain joins TRBV7-8 to TRBJ2-1; D is uncertain. The V gene lost 5 bases and the J gene lost 8 bases, with 10 bases spanning the gap. The length of the CDR3 is 12 residues. Per germline, CDR1 SGHVS and CDR2 FQNEAQ. The CDR3 DNA reads TGTGCCAGCAGCCCAGAGCTGGATGAGCAGTTCTTC. The encoded protein is CASSPELDEQFF.

This clonotype was counted at least ten times. This chain uses TRBV7-9 with TRBJ2-5; perhaps TRBD1 as D (5 bases). From germline, CDR1 is SEHNR and CDR2 FQNEAQ (reference sequence). This CDR3 region has 14 residues. The V gene lost 1 base and the J gene lost 5 bases, with 11 bases spanning the gap. This CDR3 is CASSLVWGIETQYF. The CDR3 coding sequence is TGTGCCAGCAGCTTAGTCTGGGGCATCGAGACCCAGTACTTC.

This clonotype appeared many times. J is TRBJ2-7 and V is TRBV18, with 7 bases aligning to TRBD1. Germline CDR1 KGHSH, CDR2 LQKENI. The CDR3 runs 15 residues. Unmatched junction bases numbered 11, after V lost 3 bases and J lost 6 bases. This CDR3 is CASSPPGQIVSEQYF. Written as DNA, the CDR3 is TGTGCCAGCTCACCCCCGGGACAGATAGTAAGCGAGCAGTACTTC.

In this sample, this clonotype turned up once. As the CDR3 is not closed by the conserved phenylalanine or tryptophan, this likely results from a read error. CDR3 nucleotides: TGTGCCAGCAGCTTAGCACAGGGGAAGGGGTATGAGCAGTTCCTC. Its protein is CASSLAQGKGYEQFL. V gene TRBV7-2 combines with J gene TRBJ2-1; 7 bases agree with TRBD1. CDR1 SGHTA and CDR2 FQGNSA come from the germline V gene. This CDR3 comprises 15 residues. V gave up 0 bases and J gave up 8 bases; unmatched junction bases: 7.

For this clonotype: The junction departs from the called germline gene at one end, perhaps through a read error. The CDR3 protein is CASSLRDSPNYGSTF. In DNA form, the CDR3 reads TGTGCCAGCAGCCTACGGGACAGCCCTAACTATGGCTCCACCTTC. This chain links TRBV5-5 with TRBJ1-2; the match to TRBD1 covers 7 bases. There are 15 residues in the CDR3. The V gene's germline CDR1 is SGHKS and CDR2 YYEKEE (reference sequence).

In its sample, this clonotype was seen a few times. The chain has TRBV7-9 and TRBJ2-7; 13 bases map to TRBD2. The CDR3 has 15 residues. Germline loops: CDR1 SEHNR, CDR2 FQNEAQ (reference sequence). After removal of 6 bases from V and 5 bases from J, the junction contained 7 bases not matched to a gene. This CDR3 reads CASSRLAGGTHEQYF. DNA of the CDR3: TGTGCCAGCAGTCGACTAGCGGGGGGCACCCACGAGCAGTACTTC.

J is TRBJ2-7 and V is TRBV19, with 7 bases fitting TRBD2. CDR3 length equals 15 residues. The J segment lost 4 bases and the V segment lost 5 bases, leaving 11 bases of the junction unmatched. Germline-derived CDR1 and CDR2 are LNHDA and SQIVND (reference sequence). CDR3: CASSLRLREGYEQYF. The CDR3 nucleotides read TGTGCCAGTAGTCTCCGACTTAGGGAGGGATACGAGCAGTACTTC.

About this clonotype itself: This may be a read error, as it is one base from a much larger clone. CDR3 in amino acids: CAGGGTGRNTGELSF. The CDR3 DNA follows: TGTGCCGGCGGTGGGACAGGGAGAAACACCGGGGAGCTGTCTTTT. This chain joins TRBV12-3 or TRBV12-4 and TRBJ2-2; 9 nucleotides agree with TRBD1. This CDR3 contains 15 residues.

This clonotype was detected only a few times. The V call is TRBV11-2, the J call TRBJ1-1; no reliable D call. The CDR3 has 15 residues. Germline CDR1 is SGHAT and CDR2 is FQNNGV. V shed 5 bases and J shed 6 bases, with 19 bases lying between them. This chain's CDR3 is CASSPPLGRVAEAFF. CDR3 DNA: TGTGCCAGCAGCCCCCCCTTAGGGAGGGTAGCTGAAGCTTTCTTT.

This clonotype occurred a few times. The chain combines TRBV10-2 with TRBJ1-1; the match to TRBD1 covers 9 bases. CDR1 and CDR2 from the germline V gene are WSHSY and SAAADI. This CDR3 is built from 15 residues. V trimming: 5 bases; J trimming: 5 bases; junction bases outside the gene matches: 9. The CDR3 DNA reads as TGCGCCAGCAGTTGGGACAGGGAGACGGTAACTGAAGCTTTCTTT. This encodes CASSWDRETVTEAFF.

CDR3 sequence: CASSQTSGAGETQYF. The DNA of the CDR3 is TGTGCCAGCAGTCAGACTAGCGGGGCTGGGGAGACCCAGTACTTC. V and J are TRBV2 and TRBJ2-5, with 11 positions matching TRBD2. This CDR3 is 15 amino acids long. Trimming took 5 bases from V and 5 from J; bases not matched to a gene: 7. CDR1 SNHLY and CDR2 FYNNEI come from the germline V gene.

This chain connects TRBV20-1 to TRBJ2-1, with D possibly TRBD1 on 5 matching bases. The CDR3 is 13 amino acids. CDR1 is DFQATT, CDR2 SNEGSKA, per germline (reference sequence). Trimming took off 4 bases at V and 8 bases at J, with 15 bases between the two ends. The CDR3 loop reads CSATRETVDEQFF. The CDR3 nucleotides are TGCAGTGCTACAAGAGAGACAGTCGATGAGCAGTTCTTC.

The chain employs TRBV5-8 and TRBJ1-5, with 8 bases lining up with TRBD1. Unmatched junction bases numbered 13, after V lost 5 bases and J lost 9 bases. CDR1 and CDR2 (germline): SGHTS, YDEGEE. This CDR3 region has 15 residues. CDR3 in DNA: TGTGCCAGCAGTTCTGACAGGGGTGGAGTTAGGCCCCAGCATTTT. It codes for CASSSDRGGVRPQHF.

The rearrangement links TRBV7-2 to TRBJ2-5, with 12 bases matching TRBD2. Germline CDR1 reads SGHTA; CDR2 reads FQGNSA. The CDR3 extends over 16 amino acids. Losses at the gene ends were 8 bases for V and 3 bases for J; bases not matched to a gene: 10. CDR3 in amino acids: CASARTLAGGEETQYF. CDR3 DNA: TGTGCCAGCGCCCGGACTCTAGCGGGAGGGGAAGAGACCCAGTACTTC. Drawing the rest from reference TRBV7-2 and TRBJ2-5, the complete variable domain is GAGVSQSPSNKVTEKGKDVELRCDPISGHTALYWYRQSLGQGLEFLIYFQGNSAPDKSGLPSDRFSAERTGGSVSTLTIQRTQQEDSAVYLCASARTLAGGEETQYFGPGTRLLVL.